This record looks at one T cell receptor (beta chain) sequence and its context. Its antigen is not identified. For each subset, genomic DNA was distributed in equal portions over several immunoSEQ plates. Profiling relied on immunoSEQ multiplex PCR, and the TCRdb table lists in-frame clones only, not all of them. The data contain around 1.9 million clones, 93% of them singletons. The sample is drawn from a study of shared clonotypes between healthy human individuals. General study results and limits: Among non-shared clonotypes, generation probabilities were lower than among those shared by all four donors. With several donors compared, 4% to 5.5% of naive CD4 clonotypes were shared.

CD45RO-negative CD8 cells positively selected for CCR7 made up the naive population, which excluded terminally differentiated effector memory CD45RA+ cells. CDR1 and CDR2 (germline): MNHEY, SMNVEV (reference sequence). Trimming pared 10 bases from V and 1 base from J, leaving 17 bases between. The CDR3 contains 15 residues. The sequenced sample was naive CD8+ T cells from PBMCs. The TCR sequence derives from a man aged 18 to 29 in good health. Some clones in this sample may be carry-over from other donors' samples. V and J are TRBV27 and TRBJ2-1, with D tentatively TRBD1 or TRBD2 (6 bases each). The CDR3 sequence: CATSGRGGSYNEQFF. The CDR3 nucleotides read TGTGCCACCTCCGGCCGAGGGGGGTCCTACAATGAGCAGTTCTTC.